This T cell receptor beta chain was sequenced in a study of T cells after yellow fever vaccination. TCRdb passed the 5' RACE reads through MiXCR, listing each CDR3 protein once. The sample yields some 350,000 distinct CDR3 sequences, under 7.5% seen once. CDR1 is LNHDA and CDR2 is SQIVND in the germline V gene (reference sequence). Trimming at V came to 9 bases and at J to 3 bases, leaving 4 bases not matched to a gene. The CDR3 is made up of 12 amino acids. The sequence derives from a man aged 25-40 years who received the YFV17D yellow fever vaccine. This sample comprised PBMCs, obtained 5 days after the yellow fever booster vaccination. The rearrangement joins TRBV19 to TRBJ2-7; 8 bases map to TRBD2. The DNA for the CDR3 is TGTGCCAGACTAGCGGAGCTCTACGAGCAGTACTTC. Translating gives CARLAELYEQYF.